This TCR beta chain emerged from a study of shared clonotypes between healthy human individuals. Produced via immunoSEQ multiplex PCR; TCRdb's table is partial and in-frame only. The sample lists 2 million to 3 million clones; 90% to 95% were seen once. Trimming stripped 3 bases from V and 4 bases from J, with 16 bases between. The germline CDR1 and CDR2 sequences are MNHEY and SVGAGI. CDR3 length: 15 residues. This receptor was identified in a man in his late teens or twenties in good health. Some clones in this sample may be carry-over from other donors' samples. The sequenced material came from naive CD4+ T cells from PBMCs. The subset here: CD45RA+ positively selected. The rearrangement joins TRBV6-5 to TRBJ2-7; D call uncertain. The CDR3 coding sequence is TGTGCCAGCAGTTATAGGAGCGCCCTAAATTACGAGCAGTACTTC. Translated: CASSYRSALNYEQYF.